These T cell receptor beta chains were read from a single sample in a study of OX40 agonist ivuxolimab in advanced cancers. Only in-frame clones appear in the TCRdb table, and some are missing; sequencing was by immunoSEQ multiplex PCR. The data hold approximately 57,000 clones, with approximately 86% observed a single time. This material consisted of CD4+ or CD8+ T cells sorted from blood, taken in a trial of the OX40 agonist ivuxolimab. These receptors were collected from an adult with an advanced solid tumor such as melanoma, head and neck, liver or kidney cancer. Each CDR3 is given with its conserved first and last residue. Fields, in order: D gene, V gene, J gene, clone size, CDR3 DNA, CDR3 protein. A D gene is named only where the DNA matches it firmly. Clone size is given for some rows only: seen once, a few or many times, or a class if the clone is expanded.

TRBD2	TRBV9	TRBJ2-1	NA	TGTGCCAGCAGCCCGCGGACTAGCGGGAGGGCCAGAGCCTACAATGAGCAGTTCTTC	CASSPRTSGRARAYNEQFF
TRBD2	TRBV14	TRBJ2-3	NA	TGTGCCAGCAGCCAACCCGGGACTAGCGGGGGTAGAGATACGCAGTATTTT	CASSQPGTSGGRDTQYF
NA	TRBV6-1	TRBJ2-3	NA	TGTGCCAGCAGTGAAGGTTTTAGGACGCACCCAGATACGCAGTATTTT	CASSEGFRTHPDTQYF
NA	TRBV4-1	TRBJ1-3	NA	TGCGCCAGCAGCCAAGAGACGAGTGGGACGGGAAACACCATATATTTT	CASSQETSGTGNTIYF
NA	TRBV7-9	TRBJ2-6	NA	TGTGCCAGCAGCTCTTGGGGAGACGACGTCTCTGGGGCCAACGTCCTGACTTTC	CASSSWGDDVSGANVLTF
TRBD1	TRBV7-6	TRBJ1-1	NA	TGTGCCAGCAGCTATTCCGGGACAGGGGACCATGTAGCGAACACTGAAGCTTTCTTT	CASSYSGTGDHVANTEAFF
NA	TRBV4-1	TRBJ2-3	NA	TGCGCCAGCAGCCAAGACGTAGTGGGCGGGGGCCCCACAGATACGCAGTATTTT	CASSQDVVGGGPTDTQYF
TRBD1	TRBV7-6	TRBJ2-5	NA	TGTGCCAGCAGCACCCGGACAGGTTCTCAAGAGACCCAGTACTTC	CASSTRTGSQETQYF
NA	TRBV6-6	TRBJ2-2	NA	TGTGCCAGCAGTTATGGGGGAACCGGGGAGCTGTTTTTT	CASSYGGTGELFF
NA	TRBV19	TRBJ1-1	NA	TGTGCCAGTAGTATAAGGGTTAACACTGAAGCTTTCTTT	CASSIRVNTEAFF
NA	TRBV7-7	TRBJ2-1	NA	TGTGCCAGCAGCTTAGAGGGCGGGTGGAACAGTGAGCAGTTCTTC	CASSLEGGWNSEQFF
NA	TRBV5-4	TRBJ1-2	medium-sized	TGTGCCAGCAGCTTGAAACCTAACTATGGCTACACCTTC	CASSLKPNYGYTF
TRBD1	TRBV9	TRBJ2-7	NA	TGTGCCAGCAGCGTAGCCGGGACAGCTTTTTACGAGCAGTACTTC	CASSVAGTAFYEQYF
NA	TRBV28	TRBJ1-5	NA	TGTGCCAGCAGTGCCCCGGGCAGGGAGGACAATCAGCCCCAGCATTTT	CASSAPGREDNQPQHF
NA	TRBV13	TRBJ1-2	NA	TGTGCCAGCAGCTCGCCGGGGGTACGTTGGTCTGAAACCTTC	CASSSPGVRWSETF
NA	TRBV4-1	TRBJ1-3	NA	TGCGCCAGCAGCCAGGGGACAACTGGAAACACCATATATTTT	CASSQGTTGNTIYF
TRBD1	TRBV7-9	TRBJ1-5	NA	TGTGCCAGCAGCTTGGAGTCCGGGACAGGCCAGCCCCAGCATTTT	CASSLESGTGQPQHF
NA	TRBV9	TRBJ2-1	NA	TGTGCCAGCAGCGTAGGCTGGAACAATGAGCAGTTCTTC	CASSVGWNNEQFF
TRBD2	TRBV19	TRBJ2-1	NA	TGTGCCAGTAGCCTAGCGGGTCTATCCTACAATGAGCAGTTCTTC	CASSLAGLSYNEQFF
NA	TRBV25-1	TRBJ1-2	NA	TGTGCCAGCAGTGGACGCAGCATTTCCGTTTATGGCTACACCTTC	CASSGRSISVYGYTF
NA	TRBV27	TRBJ2-3	NA	TGTGCCAGCAGTTTAGGGTTCACCACAGATACGCAGTATTTT	CASSLGFTTDTQYF
TRBD2	TRBV4-2	TRBJ2-5	NA	TGTGCCAGCAGCCAAGAGGGACTAGCGGGGGAAGAGGGGGAGACCCAGTACTTC	CASSQEGLAGEEGETQYF
NA	TRBV4-1	TRBJ2-1	NA	TGCGCCAGCAGCCAAGACCCTGGCTCCAATGAGCAGTTCTTC	CASSQDPGSNEQFF
NA	TRBV7-9	TRBJ2-3	NA	TGTGCCAGCCTAGGGGGGCGGCCAGATACGCAGTATTTT	CASLGGRPDTQYF
NA	TRBV21-1	TRBJ2-1	NA	TGTGCCAGCAGCAAGGGTCTAGCGGCGAGAACGGGCTCCTACAATGAGCAGTTCTTC	CASSKGLAARTGSYNEQFF
NA	TRBV18	TRBJ2-1	NA	TGTGCCAGCCAAGGGACTGATTACAATGAGCAGTTCTTC	CASQGTDYNEQFF
NA	TRBV7-9	TRBJ2-1	NA	TGTGCCAGCAGCCCTTTTTTTCTAGATGAGCAGTTCTTC	CASSPFFLDEQFF
NA	TRBV7-9	TRBJ1-1	NA	TGTGCCAGCAGCCCAGGTGTGATGAACACTGAAGCTTTCTTT	CASSPGVMNTEAFF
TRBD2	TRBV7-9	TRBJ2-2	NA	TGTGCCAGCAGCTTATTGCGGGAGGGCCCGGCCGGGGAGCTGTTTTTT	CASSLLREGPAGELFF
TRBD2	TRBV5-1	TRBJ2-5	NA	TGCGCCAGCAGCTATGGGACTAGCGGGGGGCCCCAAGAGACCCAGTACTTC	CASSYGTSGGPQETQYF
NA	TRBV19	TRBJ1-4	few	TGTGCCAGTATTTCCGGACGGGACAATAATGAAAAACTGTTTTTT	CASISGRDNNEKLFF
NA	TRBV19	TRBJ2-3	NA	TGTGCCAGTAGTATAGGCGCCAGGTTGACGACAGATACGCAGTATTTT	CASSIGARLTTDTQYF
NA	TRBV7-9	TRBJ1-5	NA	TGTGCCAGCAGCCCGTTCGGCGGCCAGCCCCAGCATTTT	CASSPFGGQPQHF
TRBD2	TRBV14	TRBJ2-1	NA	TGTGCCAGCAGCCAACTAATGCCCGGGACTAGCACTTCCTACAATGAGCAGTTCTTC	CASSQLMPGTSTSYNEQFF
NA	TRBV28	TRBJ1-4	NA	TGTGCCAGCAGTGCCGGAGGGGAGGGAAAACTGTTTTTT	CASSAGGEGKLFF
NA	TRBV4-1	TRBJ2-4	NA	TGCGCCAGCAGCCCGGGACAATTCGAAAACATTCAGTACTTC	CASSPGQFENIQYF
NA	TRBV27	TRBJ2-1	NA	TGTGCCAGCAGTTTATTGGGACAACCGTCCAATGAGCAGTTCTTC	CASSLLGQPSNEQFF
NA	TRBV6-5	TRBJ2-7	NA	TGTGCCAGCAGTTTGGGGGAAGAGCAGTACTTC	CASSLGEEQYF
NA	TRBV6-6	TRBJ2-3	NA	TGTGCCAGCACCAGGACAGCCCTGCTAAACACAGATACGCAGTATTTT	CASTRTALLNTDTQYF
NA	TRBV11-3	TRBJ2-2	NA	TGTGCCAGCAGCTTAAGACAGGGAGGGACCGGGGAGCTGTTTTTT	CASSLRQGGTGELFF
NA	TRBV6-5	TRBJ1-2	NA	TGTGCCAGCAGTTACTCTGGGGAGGACTATGGCTACACCTTC	CASSYSGEDYGYTF
NA	TRBV2	TRBJ1-2	NA	TGTGCCAGCAGTGGGGATCTCTATGGCTACACCTTC	CASSGDLYGYTF
NA	TRBV6-4	TRBJ2-2	few	TGTGCCAGCAGTCCTTTTAACACCGGGGAGCTGTTTTTT	CASSPFNTGELFF
NA	TRBV7-2	TRBJ1-1	NA	TGTGCCAGCAGCTTAAGTGACGGAGACACTGAAGCTTTCTTT	CASSLSDGDTEAFF
NA	TRBV28	TRBJ1-1	NA	TGTGCCAGCAGTTCATGGACAGTTATGAACACTGAAGCTTTCTTT	CASSSWTVMNTEAFF
NA	TRBV9	TRBJ2-1	NA	TGTGCCAGCAGCGCCGGTGGCCCCTACAATGAGCAGTTCTTC	CASSAGGPYNEQFF
NA	TRBV9	TRBJ2-2	NA	TGTGCCAGCAGCGTAAGAGAAGGAAGTGGATTGGGTACCGGGGAGCTGTTTTTT	CASSVREGSGLGTGELFF
NA	TRBV30	TRBJ1-2	NA	TGTGCCTGGAGCCGGGACGGGACGAACTATGGCTACACCTTC	CAWSRDGTNYGYTF
TRBD1	TRBV11-2	TRBJ1-4	few	TGTGCCAGCAGCGACGGGACAGGGAGTTGGAAGTCCTTT	CASSDGTGSWKSF
NA	TRBV6-1	TRBJ1-2	NA	TGTGCCAGCAGTGAACGGGAGGGCTATGGCTACACCTTC	CASSEREGYGYTF
TRBD2	TRBV5-1	TRBJ2-3	NA	TGCGCCAGCAGCTCACAGAGCGGGGGGGCCAGTGTTGATACGCAGTATTTT	CASSSQSGGASVDTQYF
NA	TRBV27	TRBJ2-7	NA	TGTGCCAGCATAGGGGGGGGCGATGGCTACGAGCAGTACTTC	CASIGGGDGYEQYF
NA	TRBV28	TRBJ2-3	NA	TGTGCCAGCAGCCCGGGGGTGGCGGGGCCTAACACAGATACGCAGTATTTT	CASSPGVAGPNTDTQYF